This paragraph reports one T cell receptor (beta chain). The CDR3 consists of 18 residues. V shed 3 bases, J shed 3 bases, and the junction held 11 bases outside the gene matches. Per germline, CDR1 SGHRS and CDR2 YFSETQ. In the library, each TCR cDNA molecule bore its own unique molecular identifier. TCRdb itself ran the 5' RACE reads through MiXCR, one entry per CDR3 protein. There are approximately 81,000 distinct CDR3 sequences in the sample; 10% to 15% occur only once, and around 4.3% lies in the top ten. The data are from a study of spatial heterogeneity in lung cancer. Looking at the study overall: Alpha-chain sequences were detected in numbers that were consistently lower than beta-chain sequences.

Regarding time point: sample taken at primary tumor resection. Unsorted whole RNA of tumor, nontumor lung or frozen PBMC was sequenced. Untreated early-stage non-small cell lung cancer patients, 72 in total, were the donors. This clonotype was obtained from a male donor with early-stage non-small cell lung cancer. The rearrangement joins TRBV5-1 to TRBJ2-7; 14 nucleotides line up with TRBD2. This specimen consisted of PBMCs, obtained at surgery. The CDR3 region is CASSWLGLAGDYFYEQYF. As DNA, the CDR3 is TGCGCCAGCAGCTGGTTGGGACTAGCGGGAGACTATTTCTACGAGCAGTACTTC. Full variable domain (missing parts from reference TRBV5-1 and TRBJ2-7): KAGVTQTPRYLIKTRGQQVTLSCSPISGHRSVSWYQQTPGQGLQFLFEYFSETQRNKGNFPGRFSGRQFSNSRSEMNVSTLELGDSALYLCASSWLGLAGDYFYEQYFGPGTRLTVT.